This TCR beta chain was found in a study of T cells in Graves' hyperthyroidism and ophthalmopathy. This clonotype appeared many times. Each patient was aged 18 to 65 and had newly diagnosed hyperthyroidism of under 2 months' duration. Uncontrolled infections, other autoimmune diseases, pregnancy or lactation led to exclusion of patients. Every diagnosis used clinical symptoms, serum thyroxine and TRAb, thyroid ultrasound and orbital computed tomography. Regions amplified from RNA transcripts were the TCR beta CDR3 regions. The HTBI primer set was used in a first-round RT-PCR of the TCR CDR3. TCRdb re-derived calls from the multiplex PCR reads in MiXCR, one entry per CDR3 protein. The profile shows 600,000 to 900,000 distinct CDR3 sequences, approximately 16% of them singletons. V lost 1 base and J 3 bases, leaving 10 bases between the germline ends. This CDR3 comprises 14 residues. Germline V gene data show CDR1 as LGHDT and CDR2 as YNNKEL (reference sequence).

The chain combines TRBV3-1 with TRBJ2-7, with a weak D call TRBD2 (5 bases). The receptor was derived from a man aged 18 to 29 with Graves' hyperthyroidism. Input material: blood. The CDR3, as DNA: TGTGCCAGCAGCCAAGCCATCACTAGCTACGAGCAGTACTTC. Residues: CASSQAITSYEQYF.